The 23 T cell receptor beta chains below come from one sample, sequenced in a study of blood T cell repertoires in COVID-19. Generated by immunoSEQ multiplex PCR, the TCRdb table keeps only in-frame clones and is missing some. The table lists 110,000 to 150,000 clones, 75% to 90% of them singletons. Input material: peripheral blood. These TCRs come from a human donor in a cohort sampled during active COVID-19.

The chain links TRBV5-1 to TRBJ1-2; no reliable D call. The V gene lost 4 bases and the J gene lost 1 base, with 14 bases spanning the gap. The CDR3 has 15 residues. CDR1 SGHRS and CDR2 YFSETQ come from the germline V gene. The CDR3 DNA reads TGCGCCAGCAGCCCCGGTGGCGGGATTAACTATGGCTACACCTTC. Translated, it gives CASSPGGGINYGYTF.

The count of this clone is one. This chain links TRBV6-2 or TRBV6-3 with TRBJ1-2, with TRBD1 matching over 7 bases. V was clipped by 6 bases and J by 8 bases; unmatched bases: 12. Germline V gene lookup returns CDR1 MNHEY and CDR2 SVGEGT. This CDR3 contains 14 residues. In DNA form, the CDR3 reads TGTGCCAGCAGGCCTCCGGGACAGCTTGGAGGCTACACCTTC. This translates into CASRPPGQLGGYTF.

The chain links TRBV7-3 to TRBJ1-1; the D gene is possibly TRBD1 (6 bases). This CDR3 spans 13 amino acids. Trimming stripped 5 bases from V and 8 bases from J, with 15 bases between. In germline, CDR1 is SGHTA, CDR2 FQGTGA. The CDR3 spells CASSPGGLREAFF. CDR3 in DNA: TGTGCCAGCAGCCCGGGGGGGCTTCGGGAAGCTTTCTTT.

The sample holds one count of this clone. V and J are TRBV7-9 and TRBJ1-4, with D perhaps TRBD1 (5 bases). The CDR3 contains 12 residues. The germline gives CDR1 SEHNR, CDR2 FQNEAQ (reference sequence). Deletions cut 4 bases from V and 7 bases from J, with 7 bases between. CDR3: CASSSGGEKLFF. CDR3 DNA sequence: TGTGCCAGCAGCTCGGGGGGTGAAAAACTGTTTTTT.

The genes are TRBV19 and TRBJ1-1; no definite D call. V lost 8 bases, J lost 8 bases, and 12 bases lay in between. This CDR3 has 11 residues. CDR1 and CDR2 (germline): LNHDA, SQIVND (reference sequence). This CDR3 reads CASGRGPEAFF. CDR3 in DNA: TGTGCCAGTGGCCGTGGCCCCGAAGCTTTCTTT.

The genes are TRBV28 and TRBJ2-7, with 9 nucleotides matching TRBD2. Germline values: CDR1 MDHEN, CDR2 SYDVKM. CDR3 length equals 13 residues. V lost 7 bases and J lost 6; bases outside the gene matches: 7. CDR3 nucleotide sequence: TGTGCCAGCAATAAAGGGACTAGCCGCGAGCAGTACGTC. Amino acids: CASNKGTSREQYV.

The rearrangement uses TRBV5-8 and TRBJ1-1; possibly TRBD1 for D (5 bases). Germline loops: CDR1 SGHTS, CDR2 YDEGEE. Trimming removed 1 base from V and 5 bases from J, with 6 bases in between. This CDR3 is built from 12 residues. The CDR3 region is CASSLRGTEAFF. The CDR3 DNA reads TGTGCCAGCAGCTTGCGGGGGACTGAAGCTTTCTTT.

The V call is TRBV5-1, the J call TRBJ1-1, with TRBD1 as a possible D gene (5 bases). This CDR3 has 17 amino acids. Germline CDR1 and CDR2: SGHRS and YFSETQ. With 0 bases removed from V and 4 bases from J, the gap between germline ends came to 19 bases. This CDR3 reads CASSLGRDASGGTEAFF. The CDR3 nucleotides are TGCGCCAGCAGCTTGGGGAGGGACGCCAGTGGAGGCACTGAAGCTTTCTTT.

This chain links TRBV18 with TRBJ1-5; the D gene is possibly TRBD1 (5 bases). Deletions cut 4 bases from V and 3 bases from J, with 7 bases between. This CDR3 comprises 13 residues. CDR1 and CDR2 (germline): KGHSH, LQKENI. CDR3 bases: TGTGCCAGCTCACTGGGGCCCAATCAGCCCCAGCATTTT. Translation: CASSLGPNQPQHF.

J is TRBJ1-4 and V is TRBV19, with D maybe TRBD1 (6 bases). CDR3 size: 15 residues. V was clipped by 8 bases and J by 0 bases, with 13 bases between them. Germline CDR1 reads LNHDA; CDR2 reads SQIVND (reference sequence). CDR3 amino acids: CASEDSGSTNEKLFF. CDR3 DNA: TGTGCCAGTGAGGACAGCGGATCAACTAATGAAAAACTGTTTTTT.

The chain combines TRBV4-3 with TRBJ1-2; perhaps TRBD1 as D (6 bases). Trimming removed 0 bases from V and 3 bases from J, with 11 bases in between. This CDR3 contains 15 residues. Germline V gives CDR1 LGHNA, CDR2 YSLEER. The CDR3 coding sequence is TGCGCCAGCAGCCAAGATGTACAGGGTGACTATGGCTACACCTTC. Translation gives CASSQDVQGDYGYTF.

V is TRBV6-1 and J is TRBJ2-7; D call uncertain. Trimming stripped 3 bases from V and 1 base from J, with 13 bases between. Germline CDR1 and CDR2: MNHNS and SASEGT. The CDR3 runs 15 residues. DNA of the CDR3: TGTGCCAGCAGTGACCCTGCGACACCATCCTACGAGCAGTACGTC. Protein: CASSDPATPSYEQYV.

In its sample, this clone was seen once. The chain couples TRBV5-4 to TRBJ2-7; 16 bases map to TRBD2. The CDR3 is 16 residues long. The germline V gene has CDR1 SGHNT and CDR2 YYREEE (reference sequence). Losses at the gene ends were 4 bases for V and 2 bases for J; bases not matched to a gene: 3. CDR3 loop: CASSRGTSGGAYEQYF. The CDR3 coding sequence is TGTGCCAGCAGCCGTGGGACTAGCGGGGGGGCCTACGAGCAGTACTTC.

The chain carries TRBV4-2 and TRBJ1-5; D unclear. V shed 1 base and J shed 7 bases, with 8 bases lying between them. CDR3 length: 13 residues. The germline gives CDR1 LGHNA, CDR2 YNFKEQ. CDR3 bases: TGTGCCAGCAGCCAAGCTCCTGAGCAGCCCCAGCATTTT. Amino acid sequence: CASSQAPEQPQHF.

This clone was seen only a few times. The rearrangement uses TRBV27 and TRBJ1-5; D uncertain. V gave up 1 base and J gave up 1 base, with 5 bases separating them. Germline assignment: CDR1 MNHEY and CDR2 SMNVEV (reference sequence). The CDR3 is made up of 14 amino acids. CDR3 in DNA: TGTGCCAGCAGTTTATACTGGAGCAATCAGCCCCAGCATTTT. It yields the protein CASSLYWSNQPQHF.

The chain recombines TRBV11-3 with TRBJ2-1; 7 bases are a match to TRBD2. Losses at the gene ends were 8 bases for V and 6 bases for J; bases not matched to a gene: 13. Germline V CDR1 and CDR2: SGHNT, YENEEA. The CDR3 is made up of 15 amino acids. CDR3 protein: CASSSRGGSANEQFF. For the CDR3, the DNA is TGTGCCAGCTCCTCGCGGGGAGGGTCGGCCAATGAGCAGTTCTTC.

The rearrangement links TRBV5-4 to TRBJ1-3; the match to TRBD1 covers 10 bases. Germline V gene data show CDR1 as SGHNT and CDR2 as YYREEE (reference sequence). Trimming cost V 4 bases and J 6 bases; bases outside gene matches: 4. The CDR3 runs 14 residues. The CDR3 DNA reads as TGTGCCAGCAGCCCGGGACAGGGGCAAAACACCATATATTTT. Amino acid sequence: CASSPGQGQNTIYF. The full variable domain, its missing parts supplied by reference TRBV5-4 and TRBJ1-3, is ETGVTQSPTHLIKTRGQQVTLRCSSQSGHNTVSWYQQALGQGPQFIFQYYREEENGRGNFPPRFSGLQFPNYSSELNVNALELDDSALYLCASSPGQGQNTIYFGEGSWLTVV.

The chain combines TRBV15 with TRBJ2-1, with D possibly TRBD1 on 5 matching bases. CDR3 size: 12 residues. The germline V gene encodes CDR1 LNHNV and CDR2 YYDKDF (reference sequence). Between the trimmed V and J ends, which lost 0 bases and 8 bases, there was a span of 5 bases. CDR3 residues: CATSRDRDEQFF. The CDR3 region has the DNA TGTGCCACCAGCAGAGACAGGGATGAGCAGTTCTTC.

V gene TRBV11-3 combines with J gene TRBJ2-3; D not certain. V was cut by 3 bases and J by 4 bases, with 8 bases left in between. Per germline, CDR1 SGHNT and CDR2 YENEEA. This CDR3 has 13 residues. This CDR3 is CASSFGFADTQYF. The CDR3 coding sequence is TGTGCCAGCAGCTTTGGCTTTGCAGATACGCAGTATTTT.

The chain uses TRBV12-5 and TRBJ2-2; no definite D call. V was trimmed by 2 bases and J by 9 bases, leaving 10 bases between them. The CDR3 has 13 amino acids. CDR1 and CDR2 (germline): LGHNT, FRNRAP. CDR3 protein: CASGLPKHRELFF. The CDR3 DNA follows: TGTGCTAGTGGTTTGCCAAAACACCGGGAGCTGTTTTTT.

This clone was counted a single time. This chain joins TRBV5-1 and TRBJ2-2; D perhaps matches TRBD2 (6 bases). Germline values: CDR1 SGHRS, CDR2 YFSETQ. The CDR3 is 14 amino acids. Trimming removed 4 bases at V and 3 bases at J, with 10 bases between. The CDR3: CASSKGLYTGELFF. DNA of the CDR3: TGCGCCAGCAGCAAGGGACTCTACACCGGGGAGCTGTTTTTT.

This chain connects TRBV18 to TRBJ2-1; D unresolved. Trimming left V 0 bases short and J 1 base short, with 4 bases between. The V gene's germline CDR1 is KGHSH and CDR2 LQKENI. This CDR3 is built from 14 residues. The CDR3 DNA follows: TGTGCCAGCTCACCACCCCCTTCCTACAATGAGCAGTTCTTC. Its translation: CASSPPPSYNEQFF.

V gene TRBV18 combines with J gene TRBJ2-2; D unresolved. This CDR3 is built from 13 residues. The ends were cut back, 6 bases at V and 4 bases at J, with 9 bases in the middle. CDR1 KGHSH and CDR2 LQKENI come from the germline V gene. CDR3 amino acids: CASSPTFTGELFF. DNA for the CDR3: TGTGCCAGCTCTCCGACATTCACCGGGGAGCTGTTTTTT. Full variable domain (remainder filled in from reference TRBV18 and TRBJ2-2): NAGVMQNPRHLVRRRGQEARLRCSPMKGHSHVYWYRQLPEEGLKFMVYLQKENIIDESGMPKERFSAEFPKEGPSILRIQQVVRGDSAAYFCASSPTFTGELFFGEGSRLTVL.